This T cell receptor (beta chain) was sequenced during a study of T cells in pancreatic ductal adenocarcinoma. Details on this clone: Its antigen is currently unknown.

Whole-study results and caveats: Enrichment of CD45RO+ effector over naive T cells in tumors may bias clonality.

No neoadjuvant therapy was given to the selected pancreatic ductal adenocarcinoma patients before their surgery. Assay: immunoSEQ multiplex PCR; the TCRdb copy retains only in-frame clones and omits some. The table has approximately 19,000 clones, more than 70% seen once. In germline, CDR1 is MNHEY, CDR2 SMNVEV (reference sequence). The CDR3 sequence is 16 residues long. Trimming stripped 5 bases from V and 4 bases from J, with 18 bases between. This clonotype was obtained from a human donor with pancreatic ductal adenocarcinoma. The J gene is TRBJ1-5, the V gene TRBV27, with D possibly matching TRBD1 (6 bases). The sequenced sample was PBMCs. The CDR3 nucleotides read TGTGCCAGCAGTCGAAACGGGGGGGGGCCTAATCAGCCCCAGCATTTT. Encoded protein: CASSRNGGGPNQPQHF.